This record covers a single T cell receptor beta chain. Its cognate antigen is unknown. CD8+ and CD4+ T cells circulating in blood were sequenced for TCR beta. RNA amounts of about 0.45 to 1 ug underwent reverse transcription with random hexamers. In TCRdb, the immunoSEQ multiplex PCR reads were re-called with MiXCR into one record per CDR3 protein. The top ten clones hold about 0.52% of a sample with under 90,000 distinct CDR3 sequences, about 93% of them seen once. These data belong to a study of CD8 T cells in Susac syndrome. Study conclusions and caveats: Clonal expansion was absent from the CD4+ T cell repertoires in Susac syndrome.

Source material: CD4+ T cells from PBMCs. The receptor comes from a human donor with Susac syndrome.

As DNA, the CDR3 is TGTGCCAGCAGCCGGTGGCTAAACCAGCCCCAGCATTTT. The encoded protein is CASSRWLNQPQHF. The chain carries TRBV28 and TRBJ1-5; D unclear. Germline CDR1 reads MDHEN; CDR2 reads SYDVKM. The CDR3 has 13 amino acids. The V and J ends lost 6 bases and 7 bases respectively, with 13 bases between them.